Shown below are 5 T cell receptor beta chains from a single sample sequenced in a study of blood T cell repertoires in COVID-19 (dated by TCRdb to 2019 to 2021). Library preparation employed the immunoSEQ multiplex PCR assay. The immuneACCESS repertoire file appears here via TCRdb, limited to in-frame rearrangements. These files lack a portion of the clones; in checked studies, under half of the deficit traces to unresolved V genes, and the cause of the others is not known. This sample lists about 140,000 clones; 80% were detected once. The ten largest account for over 4% of the sample. Sequenced material: peripheral blood. These receptors all come from a woman between 50 and 59 years old with acute or convalescent COVID-19.

This chain's CDR3 is CASSTTGVMGEAFF. DNA for the CDR3: TGTGCCAGCTCAACTACAGGGGTGATGGGCGAAGCTTTCTTT. J is TRBJ1-1 and V is TRBV28; 7 bases match TRBD1. Germline-derived CDR1 and CDR2 are MDHEN and SYDVKM. The CDR3 has 14 residues. Unmatched junction bases numbered 14, after V lost 8 bases and J lost 8 bases. The full variable domain, with the rest looked up from reference TRBV28 and TRBJ1-1, is DVKVTQSSRYLVKRTGEKVFLECVQDMDHENMFWYRQDPGLGLRLIYFSYDVKMKEKGDIPEGYSVSREKKERFSLILESASTNQTSMYLCASSTTGVMGEAFFGQGTRLTVV.

This clone was counted only a few times. The rearrangement uses TRBV7-2 and TRBJ2-7; TRBD2 matches 8 bases. Trimming at V came to 2 bases and at J to 3 bases, leaving 6 bases not matched to a gene. From germline, CDR1 is SGHTA and CDR2 FQGNSA. This CDR3 contains 15 residues. In nucleotides, the CDR3 is TGTGCCAGCAGCTTATATCCAGCGGGGGTCTACGAGCAGTACTTC. Translation: CASSLYPAGVYEQYF.

The chain uses TRBV6-5 and TRBJ2-3; D is uncertain. Per germline, CDR1 MNHEY and CDR2 SVGAGI. The CDR3 loop spans 14 amino acids. V shed 2 bases and J shed 4 bases, with 10 bases lying between them. The DNA for the CDR3 is TGTGCCAGCAGTTACATGGGCCTTGCAGATACGCAGTATTTT. This sequence encodes CASSYMGLADTQYF.

The chain employs TRBV18 and TRBJ1-4; TRBD1 aligns across 7 bases. J was trimmed by 4 bases and V by 3 bases; bases with no gene match: 11. This CDR3 region has 17 residues. Germline CDR1 and CDR2: KGHSH and LQKENI. This chain's CDR3 is CASSPEPGTAFNEKLFF. In DNA form, the CDR3 reads TGTGCCAGCTCACCCGAGCCCGGGACAGCCTTTAATGAAAAACTGTTTTTT.

V usage is TRBV19 and J usage is TRBJ1-1, with 7 bases matching TRBD1. The CDR3 extends over 13 amino acids. After removal of 2 bases from V and 4 bases from J, the junction contained 1 base not matched to a gene. CDR1 is LNHDA, CDR2 SQIVND, per germline (reference sequence). The CDR3 region has the DNA TGTGCCAGTAGTATAAGGGGGCCCACTGAAGCTTTCTTT. Protein product: CASSIRGPTEAFF. Full variable domain (remainder filled in from reference TRBV19 and TRBJ1-1): DGGITQSPKYLFRKEGQNVTLSCEQNLNHDAMYWYRQDPGQGLRLIYYSQIVNDFQKGDIAEGYSVSREKKESFPLTVTSAQKNPTAFYLCASSIRGPTEAFFGQGTRLTVV.